This T cell receptor beta chain emerged from a study of Ad26.COV2.S vaccination and SARS-CoV-2 variants. About this clone itself: What it binds is not known.

Treatment defined: about 20 received Ad26.COV2.S at low or high dose, single or two shots; a few received placebo; per-sample allocation not given. Samples came from day 63 after the first vaccine or placebo injection. Produced via immunoSEQ multiplex PCR; TCRdb's table is partial and in-frame only. The sample records around 270,000 clones, approximately 90% being singletons. Study outcomes and limitations: Spike-specific CD8+ and CD4+ T cell responses reportedly showed substantial breadth after vaccination.

This sequence originates from a person between 18 and 65 years old who received the Ad26.COV2.S COVID-19 vaccine or a placebo. Here the sequenced sample was peripheral blood, taken in a trial of Ad26.COV2.S vaccine versus placebo.

Here the CDR3 reads CASSQVDRDTDTQYF. CDR3 DNA: TGCGCCAGCAGCCAAGTAGACAGGGACACAGATACGCAGTATTTT. The chain combines TRBV4-1 with TRBJ2-3; 7 bases fit TRBD1. The length of the CDR3 is 15 residues. CDR1 is MGHRA, CDR2 YSYEKL, per germline. The V and J ends lost 1 base and 2 bases, in that order; junction bases with no gene match: 3.